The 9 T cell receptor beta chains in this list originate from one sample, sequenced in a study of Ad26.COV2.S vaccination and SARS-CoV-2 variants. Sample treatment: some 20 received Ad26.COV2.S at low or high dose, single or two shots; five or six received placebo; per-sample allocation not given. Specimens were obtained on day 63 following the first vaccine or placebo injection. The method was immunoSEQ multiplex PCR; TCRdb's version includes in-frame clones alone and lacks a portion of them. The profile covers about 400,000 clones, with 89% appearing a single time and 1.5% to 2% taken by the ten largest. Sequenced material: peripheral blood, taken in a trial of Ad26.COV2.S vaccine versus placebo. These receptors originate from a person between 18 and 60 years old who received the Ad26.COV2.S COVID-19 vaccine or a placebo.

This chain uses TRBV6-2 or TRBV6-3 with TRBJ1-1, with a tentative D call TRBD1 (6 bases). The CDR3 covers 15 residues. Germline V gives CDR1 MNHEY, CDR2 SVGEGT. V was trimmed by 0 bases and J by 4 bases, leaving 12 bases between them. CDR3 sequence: CASSYSRDISTEAFF. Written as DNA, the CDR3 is TGTGCCAGCAGTTACTCCCGGGACATTTCCACTGAAGCTTTCTTT.

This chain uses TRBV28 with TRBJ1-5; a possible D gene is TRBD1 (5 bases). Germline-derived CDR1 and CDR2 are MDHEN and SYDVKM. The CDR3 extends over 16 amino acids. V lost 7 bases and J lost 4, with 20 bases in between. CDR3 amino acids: CASTHSQTVLNQPQHF. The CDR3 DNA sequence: TGTGCCAGCACTCACTCCCAGACAGTCCTAAATCAGCCCCAGCATTTT.

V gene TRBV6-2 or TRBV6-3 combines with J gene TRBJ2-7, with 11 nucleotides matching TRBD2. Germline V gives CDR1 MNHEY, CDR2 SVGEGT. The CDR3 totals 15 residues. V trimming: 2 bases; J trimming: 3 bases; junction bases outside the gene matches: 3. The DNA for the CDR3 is TGTGCCAGCAGTTACCGTCTAGCGGGAGGCTACGAGCAGTACTTC. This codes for CASSYRLAGGYEQYF.

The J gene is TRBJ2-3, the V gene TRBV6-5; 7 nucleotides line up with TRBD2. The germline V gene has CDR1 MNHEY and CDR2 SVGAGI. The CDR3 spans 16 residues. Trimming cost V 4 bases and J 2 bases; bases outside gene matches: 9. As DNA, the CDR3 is TGTGCCAGCAGTTTACGACTAGCTGATATCACAGATACGCAGTATTTT. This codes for CASSLRLADITDTQYF.

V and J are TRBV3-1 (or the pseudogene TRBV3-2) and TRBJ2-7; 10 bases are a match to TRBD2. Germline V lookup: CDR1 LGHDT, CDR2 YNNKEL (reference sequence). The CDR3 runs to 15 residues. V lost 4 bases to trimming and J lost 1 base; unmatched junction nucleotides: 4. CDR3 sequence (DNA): TGTGCCAGCAGCCCCAGCGGGAGGGGGTCCTACGAGCAGTACTTC. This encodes CASSPSGRGSYEQYF.

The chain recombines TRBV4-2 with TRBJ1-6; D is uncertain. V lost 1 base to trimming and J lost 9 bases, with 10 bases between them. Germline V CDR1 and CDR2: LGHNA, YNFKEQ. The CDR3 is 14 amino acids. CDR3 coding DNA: TGTGCCAGCAGCCAAGCCGTAGAGGGTTCACCCCTCCACTTT. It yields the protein CASSQAVEGSPLHF.

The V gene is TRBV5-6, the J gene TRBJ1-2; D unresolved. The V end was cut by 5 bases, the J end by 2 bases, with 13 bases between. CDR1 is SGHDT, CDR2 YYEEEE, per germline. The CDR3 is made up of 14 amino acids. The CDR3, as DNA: TGTGCCAGCAGACCTCGGGTTCTCAACTATGGCTACACCTTC. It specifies CASRPRVLNYGYTF.

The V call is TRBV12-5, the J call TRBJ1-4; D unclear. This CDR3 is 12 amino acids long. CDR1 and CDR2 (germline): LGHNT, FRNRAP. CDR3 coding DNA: TGTGTCCGGCGGTGGCTAGGTGAAAAACTGTTTTTT. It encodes CVRRWLGEKLFF.

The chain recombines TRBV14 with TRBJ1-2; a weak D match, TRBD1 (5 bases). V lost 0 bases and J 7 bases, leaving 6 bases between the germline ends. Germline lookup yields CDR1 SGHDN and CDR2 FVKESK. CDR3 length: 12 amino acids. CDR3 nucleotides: TGTGCCAGCAGCCAAGACAGGGCTGGCTACACCTTC. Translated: CASSQDRAGYTF.